One sample yielded the 23 T cell receptor beta chains listed below, sequenced in a study of OX40 agonist ivuxolimab in advanced cancers. Produced via immunoSEQ multiplex PCR; TCRdb's table is partial and in-frame only. Of about 50,000 clones in the sample, around 87% are singletons; the top ten hold approximately 2%. The sample consisted of CD4+ or CD8+ T cells sorted from blood, taken in a trial of the OX40 agonist ivuxolimab. These receptors all stem from an adult with an advanced solid tumor such as melanoma, head and neck, liver or kidney cancer.

This chain uses TRBV7-2 with TRBJ2-7; perhaps D is TRBD1 or TRBD2 (5 bases each). Trimming took off 1 base at V and 4 bases at J, with 11 bases between the two ends. The CDR3 is 14 residues long. CDR1 SGHTA and CDR2 FQGNSA come from the germline V gene. The CDR3 nucleotides read TGTGCCAGCAGCTTAGATCCAGGGACGTACGAGCAGTACTTC. Translated: CASSLDPGTYEQYF.

The chain combines TRBV7-3 with TRBJ1-1; no reliable D call. V was clipped by 4 bases and J by 6 bases, with 12 bases between them. Germline values: CDR1 SGHTA, CDR2 FQGTGA. The CDR3 consists of 13 residues. CDR3 nucleotide sequence: TGTGCCAGCAGCTCCAAGCCGACCGCTGAAGCTTTCTTT. Encoded protein: CASSSKPTAEAFF.

The V and J genes are TRBV7-9 and TRBJ2-6; D is ambiguous. The CDR3 length is 16 residues. Germline CDR1 and CDR2: SEHNR and FQNEAQ (reference sequence). The V gene lost 4 bases and the J gene lost 0 bases, with 10 bases spanning the gap. This chain's CDR3 is CASSSSLSSGANVLTF. Written as DNA, the CDR3 is TGTGCCAGCAGCTCGTCTTTAAGCTCTGGGGCCAACGTCCTGACTTTC.

J is TRBJ2-5 and V is TRBV15; D unresolved. The J call could be wrong; TRBJ2-7 is a better fit for the DNA end. Germline V gene lookup returns CDR1 LNHNV and CDR2 YYDKDF (reference sequence). The CDR3 has 12 residues. The CDR3 DNA sequence: TGTGCCACCAGCAGAGACTCCTACGAGCAGTACTTC. Protein: CATSRDSYEQYF.

V and J are TRBV10-3 and TRBJ1-3; D ambiguous. V was clipped by 3 bases and J by 4 bases, with 10 bases between them. Germline CDR1 and CDR2: ENHRY and SYGVKD. The CDR3 length is 14 residues. In DNA form, the CDR3 reads TGTGCCATCAGTGATCTCTCGGGGGGAAACACCATATATTTT. Protein product: CAISDLSGGNTIYF.

This chain uses TRBV9 with TRBJ2-1; the match to TRBD1 covers 10 bases. J gave up 7 bases and V 3 bases, and 4 bases lay outside the gene matches. This CDR3 region has 14 residues. Looked up from germline, CDR1 is SGDLS and CDR2 is YYNGEE. The CDR3 coding sequence is TGTGCCAGCAGCGAGCGACAGGGGGCAAATGAGCAGTTCTTC. Translation: CASSERQGANEQFF.

The chain combines TRBV13 with TRBJ2-2; 13 bases line up with TRBD2. The germline V gene encodes CDR1 PRHDT and CDR2 FYEKMQ (reference sequence). The CDR3 extends over 16 amino acids. Germline trimming cut 5 bases from V and 6 bases from J; bases unmatched to any gene: 6. CDR3 in amino acids: CASSLGTSGTPGELFF. For the CDR3, the DNA is TGTGCCAGCAGCCTCGGGACTAGCGGGACTCCCGGGGAGCTGTTTTTT.

J is TRBJ2-3 and V is TRBV19, with D possibly being TRBD2 (6 bases). The CDR3 extends over 15 amino acids. Trimming removed 1 base at V and 8 bases at J, with 16 bases between. Germline CDR1 reads LNHDA; CDR2 reads SQIVND (reference sequence). The CDR3, as DNA: TGTGCCAGTAGTATAGGCGGGATGGAGGTGGGTACGCAGTATTTT. Its translation: CASSIGGMEVGTQYF.

The chain combines TRBV7-2 with TRBJ2-5; D is ambiguous. Germline-derived CDR1 and CDR2 are SGHTA and FQGNSA. V was pared by 2 bases and J by 2 bases, with 6 bases between. CDR3 length equals 13 residues. For the CDR3, the DNA is TGTGCCAGCAGCTTAATGCGTCAAGAGACCCAGTACTTC. Its protein is CASSLMRQETQYF.

This sequence joins TRBV7-9 and TRBJ2-3; no clear D. The CDR3 runs 13 residues. Trimming removed 4 bases at V and 4 bases at J, with 9 bases between. The germline CDR1 and CDR2 sequences are SEHNR and FQNEAQ (reference sequence). CDR3 in DNA: TGTGCCAGCAGCTCCCCTCGGGCAGATACGCAGTATTTT. Translation gives CASSSPRADTQYF.

The count of this clone is one. The chain employs TRBV2 and TRBJ1-6; D ambiguous. There are 14 residues in the CDR3. V was cut by 1 base and J by 8 bases, with 9 bases left in between. The germline V gene encodes CDR1 SNHLY and CDR2 FYNNEI. CDR3 residues: CASSEGGNDSPLHF. DNA for the CDR3: TGTGCCAGCAGTGAAGGGGGTAATGATTCACCCCTCCACTTT.

This CDR3 reads CASRPDWGELFF. In nucleotides, the CDR3 is TGTGCCAGCAGACCGGACTGGGGGGAGCTGTTTTTT. This chain uses TRBV14 with TRBJ2-2, with D possibly being TRBD2 (5 bases). Trimming took off 6 bases at V and 8 bases at J, with 10 bases between the two ends. This CDR3 has 12 residues. In germline, CDR1 is SGHDN, CDR2 FVKESK.

This chain links TRBV6-4 with TRBJ2-2, with TRBD2 identical over 7 bases. The V segment lost 6 bases and the J segment 1 base; nucleotides outside the gene matches: 2. The CDR3 contains 14 residues. Germline-derived CDR1 and CDR2 are MRHNA and SNTAGT. CDR3 sequence reads: CASRREENTGELFF. The DNA for the CDR3 is TGTGCCAGCAGACGGGAGGAGAACACCGGGGAGCTGTTTTTT.

The rearrangement uses TRBV4-2 and TRBJ2-5, with D maybe TRBD2 (6 bases). The DNA end is more similar to TRBJ2-7, so the J call may be wrong. The CDR3 is made up of 13 amino acids. Per germline, CDR1 LGHNA and CDR2 YNFKEQ. CDR3 nucleotide sequence: TGTGCCAGCAGGGCGGGGTCAGAATACGAGCAGTACTTC. Translated: CASRAGSEYEQYF.

This CDR3 reads CASSLATGGLNYGYTF. CDR3 DNA: TGTGCCAGCAGCTTAGCCACAGGGGGCCTTAACTATGGCTACACCTTC. The V and J genes are TRBV7-9 and TRBJ1-2; 9 bases match TRBD1. This CDR3 region has 16 residues. Germline lookup yields CDR1 SEHNR and CDR2 FQNEAQ (reference sequence). J lost 1 base, V lost 0 bases, and 3 bases had no gene match.

This clone was picked up one time. V is TRBV7-9 and J is TRBJ2-2; 10 bases fit TRBD2. Germline loops: CDR1 SEHNR, CDR2 FQNEAQ (reference sequence). The CDR3 extends over 17 amino acids. V shed 8 bases, J shed 5 bases, and the junction held 14 bases outside the gene matches. The CDR3 DNA follows: TGTGCCAGCTCGCCTAGCGGGAGCCGGGGGGCGACCGGGGAGCTGTTTTTT. This codes for CASSPSGSRGATGELFF.

V and J are TRBV2 and TRBJ1-4; D ambiguous. Germline V CDR1 and CDR2: SNHLY, FYNNEI. This CDR3 is 12 amino acids long. Trimming took off 6 bases at V and 7 bases at J, with 9 bases between the two ends. CDR3 residues: CASRGTSEKLFF. CDR3 sequence (DNA): TGTGCCAGCAGGGGAACAAGTGAAAAACTGTTTTTT.

The rearrangement links TRBV15 to TRBJ2-3, with 8 bases aligning to TRBD2. V shed 1 base, J shed 14 bases, and the junction held 11 bases outside the gene matches. Germline V gene lookup returns CDR1 LNHNV and CDR2 YYDKDF (reference sequence). This CDR3 is built from 14 residues. CDR3 loop: CATSRVLGTSHMYF. DNA for the CDR3: TGTGCCACCAGCAGAGTGTTAGGGACTAGTCATATGTATTTT. The full variable domain, rest sourced from reference TRBV15 and TRBJ2-3, is DAMVIQNPRYQVTQFGKPVTLSCSQTLNHNVMYWYQQKSSQAPKLLFHYYDKDFNNEADTPDNFQSRRPNTSFCFLDIRSPGLGDTAMYLCATSRVLGTSHMYFGPGTRLTVL.

V is TRBV7-2 and J is TRBJ1-2; D not certain. Germline-derived CDR1 and CDR2 are SGHTA and FQGNSA. V lost 2 bases and J 3 bases, leaving 10 bases between the germline ends. CDR3 length equals 14 residues. The CDR3, as DNA: TGTGCCAGCAGCTTAACCTCCGGATACTATGGCTACACCTTC. Translating gives CASSLTSGYYGYTF.

This clone showed up just once. CDR3 loop: CASSEGSVKSTQYF. The DNA of the CDR3 is TGCGCCAGCAGTGAGGGGTCAGTGAAGAGTACCCAGTACTTC. The rearrangement joins TRBV10-1 to TRBJ2-5, with unresolved D. This CDR3 spans 14 amino acids. The V gene lost 2 bases and the J gene lost 8 bases, with 15 bases spanning the gap. The germline gives CDR1 WNHNN, CDR2 SYGVQD (reference sequence).

The chain combines TRBV4-1 with TRBJ2-5; D is uncertain. Per the germline V gene, CDR1 is MGHRA and CDR2 is YSYEKL. Trimming pared 0 bases from V and 5 bases from J, leaving 10 bases between. This CDR3 is built from 14 residues. For the CDR3, the DNA is TGCGCCAGCAGCCAAGATCCCCTGGGGGAGACCCAGTACTTC. Residues: CASSQDPLGETQYF.

This clone was picked up a small number of times. The chain employs TRBV19 and TRBJ1-5, with D possibly TRBD1 on 6 matching bases. This CDR3 has 15 amino acids. Trimming shortened V by 6 bases and J by 1 base, and 13 bases separated the two germline ends. In germline, CDR1 is LNHDA, CDR2 SQIVND (reference sequence). The CDR3 DNA reads TGTGCCAGTAGACCAGGGGAAATGAGCAATCAGCCCCAGCATTTT. Protein: CASRPGEMSNQPQHF.

J is TRBJ2-5 and V is TRBV5-5, with 7 positions matching TRBD1. The CDR3 spans 13 residues. Germline V gene lookup returns CDR1 SGHKS and CDR2 YYEKEE (reference sequence). V lost 6 bases to trimming and J lost 3 bases; unmatched junction nucleotides: 5. Here the CDR3 reads CASKTGTEETQYF. CDR3 coding DNA: TGTGCCAGCAAAACCGGGACAGAAGAGACCCAGTACTTC.